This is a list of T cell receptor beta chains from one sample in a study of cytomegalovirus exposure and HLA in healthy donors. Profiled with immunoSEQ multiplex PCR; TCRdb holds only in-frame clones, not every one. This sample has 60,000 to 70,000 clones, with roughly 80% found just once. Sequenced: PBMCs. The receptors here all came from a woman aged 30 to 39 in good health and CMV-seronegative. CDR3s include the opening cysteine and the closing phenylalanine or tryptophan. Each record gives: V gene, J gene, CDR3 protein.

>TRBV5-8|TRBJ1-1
CASSFDRVWGTEAFF
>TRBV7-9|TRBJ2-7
CASSPQGIGGVYEQYF
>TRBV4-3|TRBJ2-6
CASSQDLQGASGANVLTF
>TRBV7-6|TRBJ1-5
CASSLVTGSPQHF
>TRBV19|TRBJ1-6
CASTVRRDNSPLHF
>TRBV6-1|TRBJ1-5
CASSEVEGQGNQPQHF
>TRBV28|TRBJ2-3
CASSFVSGRIADTQYF
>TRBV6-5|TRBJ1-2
CASSYGGGNGYTF
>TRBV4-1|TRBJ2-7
CASRLAGDSYEQYF
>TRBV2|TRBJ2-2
CASRPTGANTGELFF
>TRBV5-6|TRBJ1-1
CASSVRDRAGTEAFF
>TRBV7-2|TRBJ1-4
CASRDRVNEKLFF
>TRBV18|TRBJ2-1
CASSPVSSYNEQFF
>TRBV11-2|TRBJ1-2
CASSPDRMYGYTF
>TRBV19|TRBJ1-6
CASSIQGKSPLHF
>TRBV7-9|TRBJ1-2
CASSPPGTVRANYGYTF
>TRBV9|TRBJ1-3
CASSPKGTGKSSGNTIYF
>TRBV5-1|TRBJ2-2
CASSLRVEVINTGELFF
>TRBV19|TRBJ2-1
CASSIGERGAVDEQFF
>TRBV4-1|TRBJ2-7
CASSQEVSGQREQYF